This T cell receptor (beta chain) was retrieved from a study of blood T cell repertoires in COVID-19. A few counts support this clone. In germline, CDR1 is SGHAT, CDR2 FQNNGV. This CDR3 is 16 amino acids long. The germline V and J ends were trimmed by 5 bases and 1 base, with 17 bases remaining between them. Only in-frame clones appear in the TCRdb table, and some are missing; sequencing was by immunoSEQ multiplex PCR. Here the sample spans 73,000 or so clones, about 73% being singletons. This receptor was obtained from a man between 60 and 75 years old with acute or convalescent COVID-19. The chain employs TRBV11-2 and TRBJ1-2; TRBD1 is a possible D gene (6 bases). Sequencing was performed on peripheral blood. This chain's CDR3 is CASSPQWTASNYGYTF. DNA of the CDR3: TGTGCCAGCAGCCCCCAGTGGACAGCCAGTAACTATGGCTACACCTTC.